A selection of T cell receptor beta chains follows, all from one sample in a study of type 1 and type 2 diabetes patients. Each CDR3 protein is one row after TCRdb ran MiXCR on the multiplex PCR reads. The data hold 250,000 or so distinct CDR3 sequences, with over 45% observed a single time. The sequenced sample consisted of peripheral blood mononuclear cells (PBMCs). The receptors come from a man aged 18 to 30 with type 2 diabetes. The CDR3 runs from the conserved cysteine through the conserved F or W. A D gene is named only where the DNA matches it firmly. Clone size is given for some rows only: seen once, a few or many times, or a class if the clone is expanded.

j_call v_call d_call clone_size cdr3_nt cdr3_aa
TRBJ2-3 TRBV27 TRBD1 . TGTGCCAGCGCATCTACCCGGACAGGTACTAGCACAGATACGCAGTATTTT CASASTRTGTSTDTQYF
TRBJ1-2 TRBV3-1 TRBD1 . TGTGCCAGCTTACAGGGGGATCGGGGCTACACCTTC CASLQGDRGYTF
TRBJ1-5 TRBV2 TRBD1 . TGTGCCAGCAGTGTTGCGGGACAGGGCAATCAGCCCCAGCATTTT CASSVAGQGNQPQHF
TRBJ2-7 TRBV2 . . TGTGCCAGAGGAAGAGTAGGCGAGCAGTACTTC CARGRVGEQYF
TRBJ2-1 TRBV27 . . TGTGCCAGCAGTTTAGGCGCTGGGGGGCAGTTCTTC CASSLGAGGQFF
TRBJ1-1 TRBV7-8 . few TGTGCCAGCACCCGATACAGCATGAACACTGAAGCTTTCTTT CASTRYSMNTEAFF
TRBJ2-3 TRBV2 . . TGTGCCAGCAGTTTGGGACGGACTAGCACAGATACGCAGTATTTT CASSLGRTSTDTQYF
TRBJ2-1 TRBV6-5 TRBD1 . TGTGCCAGCAGGGAACAGGGGGCGCAAAACAATGAGCAGTTCTTC CASREQGAQNNEQFF
TRBJ1-2 TRBV19 TRBD1 many TGTGCCAGTAGTCCAGGGACAGACACTAACTATGGCTACACCTTC CASSPGTDTNYGYTF
TRBJ2-3 TRBV20-1 . . TGCAGTGCCTCGTCCGGCTCATCTAGCACAGATACGCAGTATTTT CSASSGSSSTDTQYF
TRBJ2-7 TRBV5-4 TRBD1 . TGTGCCAGCAGCTTGGCGGACAGGGATGCCTACGAGCAGTACTTC CASSLADRDAYEQYF
TRBJ1-6 TRBV28 . few TGTGCCAGCGATCCTCGGGGGGATTCACCCCTCCACTTT CASDPRGDSPLHF
TRBJ2-1 TRBV19 . . TGTGCCAGTAGTCGATTGATCGGGGTACAGGGCAATGAGCAGTTCTTC CASSRLIGVQGNEQFF
TRBJ2-5 TRBV28 TRBD2 . TGTGCCAGCAGTTTAAGGGGACTAGTTTCCGAGACCCAGTACTTC CASSLRGLVSETQYF
TRBJ2-1 TRBV10-3 TRBD2 . TGTGCCATCACACCCGGGACTATCACCTACAATGAGCAGTTCTTC CAITPGTITYNEQFF
TRBJ1-1 TRBV15 . . TGTGCCACCAGCAGAGATGACAGCGAAGCTTTCTTT CATSRDDSEAFF
TRBJ2-1 TRBV2 . few TGTGCCAGCAGTGACCAGCGCTCCTACAATGAGCAGTTCTTC CASSDQRSYNEQFF
TRBJ2-7 TRBV6-1 TRBD2 few TGTGCCAGCAGTTCCTGGACTAGCGGGGGGCGCGAGCAGTACTTC CASSSWTSGGREQYF
TRBJ1-6 TRBV12-3/TRBV12-4 . many TGTGCCAGCAGTTTTGGGAATTCACCCCTCCACTTT CASSFGNSPLHF
TRBJ2-1 TRBV20-1 . . TGCAGTGCTAGTCAAAGTCTTGGTCAGTTCTTC CSASQSLGQFF
TRBJ1-1 TRBV12-5 . . TGTGCTAGTGGTCGACCGGATCGGAACACTGAAGCTTTCTTT CASGRPDRNTEAFF
TRBJ1-4 TRBV19 . . TGTGCCAGTAGGGTTAATGAAAAACTGTTTTTT CASRVNEKLFF
TRBJ1-1 TRBV10-1 . . TGCGCCAGCAGTAGGGATAGGCGCACTGAAGCTTTCTTT CASSRDRRTEAFF
TRBJ1-2 TRBV19 . few TGTGCCAGTAGCATCAGTGTGGGAGTCTATGGCTACACCTTC CASSISVGVYGYTF
TRBJ1-2 TRBV7-2 . . TGTGCCAGCAGGGACCCCGGATTGCGCAGGGAAGGCGGCGGGGGTGGCTACACCTTC CASRDPGLRREGGGGGYTF
TRBJ2-1 TRBV7-3 TRBD2 . TGTGCCAGCAGCCCGCTAGCGGGGGTCTACAATGAGCAGTTCTTC CASSPLAGVYNEQFF
TRBJ1-2 TRBV25-1 . many TGTGCCAGCAGTGAACCAGTAAAGGATGGCTACACCTTC CASSEPVKDGYTF
TRBJ2-2 TRBV20-1 . . TGCAGTGCTAGTACCACCGGGGAGCTGTTTTTT CSASTTGELFF
TRBJ2-2 TRBV5-1 TRBD1 few TGCGCCAGCAGCGAGCGACAGGGTACGAACACCGGGGAGCTGTTTTTT CASSERQGTNTGELFF
TRBJ1-1 TRBV6-4 . . TGTGCCAGCAGCCTACAGAGCATGAACACTGAAGCTTTCTTT CASSLQSMNTEAFF